This T cell receptor beta chain was sequenced for a study of blood T cell repertoires in COVID-19. Using immunoSEQ multiplex PCR, the repertoire was profiled, and TCRdb retains in-frame clones only, with some absent. This sample has about 150,000 clones, with around 90% found just once. The germline V and J ends were trimmed by 0 bases and 4 bases, with 10 bases remaining between them. Germline CDR1 and CDR2: LNHNV and YYDKDF (reference sequence). The CDR3 totals 15 residues. The clonotype was recovered from a man in his 60s with COVID-19, enrolled during active disease. The rearrangement uses TRBV15 and TRBJ1-3, with D tentatively TRBD1 (6 bases). Sequencing was done on a sample of peripheral blood. CDR3 nucleotide sequence: TGTGCCACCAGCAGAGATCCACAGGGAGGAAACACCATATATTTT. Amino acid sequence: CATSRDPQGGNTIYF.